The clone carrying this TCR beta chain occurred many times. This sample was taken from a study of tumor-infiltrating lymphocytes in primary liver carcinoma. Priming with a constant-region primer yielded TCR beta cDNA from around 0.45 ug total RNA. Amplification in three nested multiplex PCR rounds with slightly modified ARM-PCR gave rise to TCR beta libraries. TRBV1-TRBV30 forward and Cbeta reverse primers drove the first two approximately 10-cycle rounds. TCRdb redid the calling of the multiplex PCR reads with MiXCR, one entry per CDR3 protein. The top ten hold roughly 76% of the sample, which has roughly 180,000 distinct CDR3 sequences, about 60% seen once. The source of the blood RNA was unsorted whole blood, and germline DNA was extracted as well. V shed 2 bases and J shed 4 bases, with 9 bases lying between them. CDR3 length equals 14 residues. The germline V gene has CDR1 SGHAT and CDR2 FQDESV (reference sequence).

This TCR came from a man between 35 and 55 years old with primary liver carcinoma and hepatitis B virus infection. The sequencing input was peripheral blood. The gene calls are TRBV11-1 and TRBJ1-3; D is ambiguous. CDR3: CASSLSTSGNTIYF. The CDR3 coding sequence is TGTGCCAGCAGCTTATCGACCAGCGGAAACACCATATATTTT.